This TCR beta chain originates from a study of kidney transplant recipient with SARS-CoV-2 infection. TCRdb reprocessed the reads via MiXCR and lists one record per CDR3 protein. The sample consists of some 220,000 distinct CDR3 sequences, around 26% of them appearing once. There are 17 residues in the CDR3. Germline values: CDR1 SGHTA, CDR2 FQGNSA. The ends were cut back, 5 bases at V and 4 bases at J, with 23 bases in the middle. This clonotype was counted many times. The sequencing used a blood sample, collected at baseline and around day 120 from a kidney transplant recipient. The TCR originated in a male patient aged 30 to 40 who had COVID-19 and was a kidney transplant recipient. Part of the T cell pool may stem from the graft donor. V is TRBV7-2 and J is TRBJ1-2, with TRBD1 as a possible D gene (5 bases). The DNA for the CDR3 is TGTGCCAGCAGCGCGCACGACAGAGACGGAAAGACCTATGGCTACACCTTC. Its translation is CASSAHDRDGKTYGYTF.